This T cell receptor (beta chain) was sequenced during a study of blood T cells in healthy people across ages. The study's findings and limits: Older age coincided with a roughly linear decline in TCR beta diversity per million T cells. There were more naive CD4+ cells and higher diversity in long-lived donors than in aged donors.

Approximately 10 milliliters was the volume of peripheral blood drawn from each donor. Primers used in a second PCR of roughly 6 to 12 cycles were a sample-barcoded 5' primer and a J-beta primer mix. MiXCR was run by TCRdb on the 5' RACE reads, yielding one entry per CDR3 protein. Among approximately 800,000 distinct CDR3 sequences, about 59% were seen once, and the ten largest hold about a quarter. A word on this clonotype: Its antigen is as yet unknown.

Germline-derived CDR1 and CDR2 are SGDLS and YYNGEE. Trimming removed 4 bases at V and 10 bases at J, with 28 bases between. The CDR3 is made up of 17 amino acids. The receptor was isolated from a man aged 25-40 years in good health. This chain connects TRBV9 to TRBJ2-3; possible D gene TRBD2, 6 bases. The sample comprised blood. The CDR3 DNA follows: TGTGCCAGCAGCCCGTTCGACGGAGGGTTATTGGGCGATGCGCAGTATTTT. It specifies CASSPFDGGLLGDAQYF.